Listed here is a single T cell receptor (beta chain). Its antigen is currently unknown. The PCR employed 60 Vbeta primers together with 13 Jbeta primers. Sequenced by immunoSEQ multiplex PCR; TCRdb stores in-frame clones only, minus some. The data contain 63,000 or so clones, roughly 75% of them singletons. Germline CDR1 is SGHVS and CDR2 is FNYEAQ. The ends were cut back, 1 base at V and 0 bases at J, with 7 bases in the middle. The CDR3 is made up of 15 amino acids. The record originates from a study of cytomegalovirus exposure and HLA in healthy donors. Study-level information: Around 200 million T cells yielded approximately 100 million unique TCR beta sequences, as an earlier analysis found. A data release that came early held roughly 85 million unique TCRs from HLA-typed donors. Study results and caveats: Earlier results showed most TCR beta V segments being productive about 87% or about 30% of the time. Highly shared sequence variants in one cluster were likely a sequencing artifact.

This clonotype was obtained from a woman in her 30s in good health and CMV-seropositive. The chain links TRBV7-6 to TRBJ1-3; the D is unclear. The sequencing sample was made of PBMCs. Here the CDR3 DNA reads TGTGCCAGCAGCTTAGGGCAAAACTCTGGAAACACCATATATTTT. This sequence encodes CASSLGQNSGNTIYF.